These 19 T cell receptor beta chains were sequenced from one sample in a study of graft-versus-host responses after intestinal transplantation. The protocol was immunoSEQ multiplex PCR, while the TCRdb copy is restricted to in-frame clones and leaves out a portion. The data contain 35,000 to 45,000 clones, just over 90% of them singletons. Specimen: PBMCs, collected 700 to 750 days after intestinal transplantation. All receptors derive from a human patient who received an intestinal transplant, so some T cells may come from the graft donor.

The chain has TRBV10-3 and TRBJ1-1, with 7 bases that match TRBD1. The germline CDR1 and CDR2 sequences are ENHRY and SYGVKD. The CDR3 runs 16 residues. Trimming removed 7 bases from V and 3 bases from J; junction bases left unmatched: 14. The CDR3 sequence is CAITSHTGQLHTEAFF. For the CDR3, the DNA is TGTGCCATCACATCGCACACGGGACAGCTACACACTGAAGCTTTCTTT.

The J gene is TRBJ1-1, the V gene TRBV5-1; D gene uncertain. The germline V and J ends were trimmed by 0 bases and 3 bases, with 9 bases remaining between them. The CDR3 length is 14 residues. Germline V gives CDR1 SGHRS, CDR2 YFSETQ. The CDR3 region has the DNA TGCGCCAGCAGCTTGGCGGGAACAGACACTGAAGCTTTCTTT. Residues: CASSLAGTDTEAFF.

The chain recombines TRBV5-1 with TRBJ2-1, with D perhaps being TRBD1 or TRBD2 (5 bases each). This CDR3 contains 15 residues. V dropped 1 base and J dropped 4 bases, with 12 bases sitting between them. The germline V gene has CDR1 SGHRS and CDR2 YFSETQ. In DNA form, the CDR3 reads TGCGCCAGCAGCTTGAGGGACCTTATATACAATGAGCAGTTCTTC. This sequence encodes CASSLRDLIYNEQFF.

This clone was seen once. V and J are TRBV10-2 and TRBJ2-5, with 7 bases fitting TRBD1. This CDR3 has 14 amino acids. The trim removed 4 bases at V and 4 bases at J, leaving 6 bases unmatched. Germline lookup yields CDR1 WSHSY and CDR2 SAAADI. CDR3 sequence: CASSGSTGRETQYF. The CDR3 bases are TGCGCCAGCAGTGGATCGACAGGGAGAGAGACCCAGTACTTC.

The J gene is TRBJ2-7, the V gene TRBV15; 8 positions agree with TRBD1. The germline V gene encodes CDR1 LNHNV and CDR2 YYDKDF (reference sequence). The J segment lost 1 base and the V segment lost 0 bases, leaving 8 bases of the junction unmatched. The CDR3 is 17 amino acids. The DNA of the CDR3 is TGTGCCACCAGCAGAGAGCCTCCCCGGGACAGGTCCTACGAGCAGTACTTC. It translates to CATSREPPRDRSYEQYF.

V gene TRBV2 combines with J gene TRBJ2-7; D unclear. This CDR3 is 15 amino acids long. Germline V gene lookup returns CDR1 SNHLY and CDR2 FYNNEI. Deletions cut 0 bases from V and 3 bases from J, with 12 bases between. DNA of the CDR3: TGTGCCAGCAGTGAAGCGCTTAGGAGTTTCTACGAGCAGTACTTC. Protein product: CASSEALRSFYEQYF.

The chain is built from TRBV2 and TRBJ1-5, with a weak D call TRBD1 (6 bases). The germline V and J ends were trimmed by 5 bases and 4 bases, with 6 bases remaining between them. The CDR3 spans 12 residues. Germline assignment: CDR1 SNHLY and CDR2 FYNNEI. The CDR3 bases are TGTGCCAGCAGTACAGGGAATCAGCCCCAGCATTTT. Translation gives CASSTGNQPQHF.

In DNA form, the CDR3 reads TGCGCCAGCAGCTTGGACGAGCGTACATCTGGAAACACCATATATTTT. Protein: CASSLDERTSGNTIYF. The chain employs TRBV5-1 and TRBJ1-3, with unresolved D. The CDR3 length is 16 residues. Per germline, CDR1 SGHRS and CDR2 YFSETQ. V lost 0 bases to trimming and J lost 1 base, with 11 bases between them.

The V and J genes are TRBV27 and TRBJ2-2, with 9 bases lining up with TRBD1. Germline CDR1 is MNHEY and CDR2 is SMNVEV (reference sequence). V shed 0 bases and J 4 bases; nucleotides not matched to a gene: 3. CDR3 size: 16 residues. CDR3 residues: CASSLSLTGGTGELFF. The CDR3 bases are TGTGCCAGCAGTTTATCGCTGACAGGGGGCACCGGGGAGCTGTTTTTT.

The gene calls are TRBV29-1 and TRBJ2-6; D not certain. Trimming removed 5 bases at V and 2 bases at J, with 7 bases between. The CDR3 spans 13 residues. Germline V gene sequence: CDR1 SQVTM, CDR2 ANQGSEA. The CDR3 nucleotides are TGCAGCGTTTATCTCCCTGGGGCCAACGTCCTGACTTTC. Protein product: CSVYLPGANVLTF.

This chain joins TRBV27 and TRBJ2-7; 10 positions agree with TRBD1. Germline V gives CDR1 MNHEY, CDR2 SMNVEV (reference sequence). Losses at the gene ends were 4 bases for V and 6 bases for J; bases not matched to a gene: 3. This CDR3 spans 13 amino acids. This chain's CDR3 is CASSSGTGVEQYF. CDR3 DNA: TGTGCCAGCAGTTCCGGGACAGGGGTCGAGCAGTACTTC.

The chain recombines TRBV15 with TRBJ2-5, with a possible D match to TRBD2 (5 bases). V lost 5 bases and J lost 10, with 17 bases in between. The CDR3 extends over 13 amino acids. Germline CDR1 is LNHNV and CDR2 is YYDKDF (reference sequence). The CDR3 is CATSGLTYRGQYF. CDR3 sequence (DNA): TGTGCCACCAGCGGATTGACATACCGGGGCCAGTACTTC.

This clone appeared a single time. This chain joins TRBV6-4 and TRBJ2-2; 8 nucleotides agree with TRBD1. Germline-derived CDR1 and CDR2 are MRHNA and SNTAGT. The CDR3 consists of 16 residues. V trimming: 3 bases; J trimming: 7 bases; junction bases outside the gene matches: 10. DNA of the CDR3: TGTGCCAGCAGTGAAGCAGTCAGGGGGCATGACGGGGAGCTGTTTTTT. Translating gives CASSEAVRGHDGELFF.

The V gene is TRBV12-5, the J gene TRBJ2-1; perhaps D is TRBD1 or TRBD2 (5 bases each). Germline V lookup: CDR1 LGHNT, CDR2 FRNRAP. CDR3 size: 16 residues. Trimming took off 11 bases at V and 3 bases at J, with 23 bases between the two ends. The CDR3 DNA is TGTGCTTCTAATTCCGGGGCTTCAAGAAACTACAATGAGCAGTTCTTC. Its translation: CASNSGASRNYNEQFF.

The CDR3 loop is CASSLRLPYEQYF. The CDR3 DNA sequence: TGTGCCAGCAGTTTACGCCTCCCCTACGAGCAGTACTTC. This rearrangement joins TRBV27 to TRBJ2-5; D uncertain. The closer fit of TRBJ2-7 to the DNA end suggests the J call may be wrong. The CDR3 has 13 amino acids. Germline V lookup: CDR1 MNHEY, CDR2 SMNVEV (reference sequence).

This clone showed up just once. A junction end diverges from the germline sequence, so it may reflect a read error. V gene TRBV6-5 combines with J gene TRBJ1-5; no definite D call. This CDR3 spans 15 amino acids. Germline-derived CDR1 and CDR2 are MNHEY and SVGAGI. Here the CDR3 reads CASSNSEQRNQPQHF. The CDR3 nucleotides are TGTGCCAGCAGTAACTCGGAACAGCGGAATCAGCCCCAGCATTTT.

V gene TRBV6-6 combines with J gene TRBJ1-1; tentative D call: TRBD1 (6 bases). The CDR3 covers 14 residues. Trimming removed 0 bases from V and 6 bases from J, with 11 bases in between. CDR1 is MNHNY, CDR2 SVGAGI, per germline (reference sequence). The CDR3 sequence: CASSYSGTGSEAFF. The CDR3 nucleotides read TGTGCCAGCAGTTACTCGGGAACAGGGTCTGAAGCTTTCTTT.

The gene calls are TRBV28 and TRBJ2-2, with D hard to call. The CDR3 runs 13 residues. The germline V gene encodes CDR1 MDHEN and CDR2 SYDVKM. V dropped 5 bases and J dropped 7 bases, with 11 bases sitting between them. CDR3 in DNA: TGTGCCAGCAGTCCAACCACCGGCGGGGAGCTGTTTTTT. This sequence encodes CASSPTTGGELFF.

This chain links TRBV4-1 with TRBJ1-1; the D is unclear. V lost 8 bases, J lost 4 bases, and 26 bases lay in between. CDR3 length: 17 amino acids. Germline V CDR1 and CDR2: MGHRA, YSYEKL. The CDR3 DNA follows: TGCGCCAGCCGACCGCTGAATCAAAGGGAGAGTAGCACTGAAGCTTTCTTT. Translation gives CASRPLNQRESSTEAFF.